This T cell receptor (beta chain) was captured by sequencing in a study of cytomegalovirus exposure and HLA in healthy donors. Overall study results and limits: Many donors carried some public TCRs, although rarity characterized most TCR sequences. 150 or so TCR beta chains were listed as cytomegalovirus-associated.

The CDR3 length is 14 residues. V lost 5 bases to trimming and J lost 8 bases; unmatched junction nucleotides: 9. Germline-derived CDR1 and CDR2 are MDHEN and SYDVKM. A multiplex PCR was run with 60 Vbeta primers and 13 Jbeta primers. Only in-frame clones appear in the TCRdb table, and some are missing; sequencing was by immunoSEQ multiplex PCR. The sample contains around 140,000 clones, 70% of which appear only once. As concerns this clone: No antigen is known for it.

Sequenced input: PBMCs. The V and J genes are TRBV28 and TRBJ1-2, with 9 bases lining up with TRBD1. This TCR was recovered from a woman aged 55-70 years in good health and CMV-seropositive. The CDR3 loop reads CASSNTGGGRGYTF. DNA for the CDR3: TGTGCCAGCAGTAACACAGGGGGCGGTCGAGGCTACACCTTC.